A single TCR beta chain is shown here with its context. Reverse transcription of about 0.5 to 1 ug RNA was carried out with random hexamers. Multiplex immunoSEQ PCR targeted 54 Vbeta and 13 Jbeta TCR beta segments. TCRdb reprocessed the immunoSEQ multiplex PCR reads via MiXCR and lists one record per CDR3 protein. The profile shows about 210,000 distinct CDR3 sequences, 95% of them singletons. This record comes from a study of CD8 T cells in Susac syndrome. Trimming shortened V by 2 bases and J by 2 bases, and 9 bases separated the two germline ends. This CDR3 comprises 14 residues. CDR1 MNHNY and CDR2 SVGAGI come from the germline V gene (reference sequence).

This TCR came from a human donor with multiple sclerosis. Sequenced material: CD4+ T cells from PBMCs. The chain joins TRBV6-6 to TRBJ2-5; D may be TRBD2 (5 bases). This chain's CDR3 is CASSYVRGQETQYF. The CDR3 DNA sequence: TGTGCCAGCAGTTACGTCCGGGGTCAAGAGACCCAGTACTTC.